Detailed here is one TCR beta chain. Antigen unknown. Germline V gene sequence: CDR1 GTSNPN, CDR2 SVGIG (reference sequence). CDR3 length equals 17 residues. Trimming took 0 bases from V and 4 from J, leaving 18 bases between them. The source of the sample is a study of shared clonotypes between healthy human individuals. Overall study: Serving as donors were two women and a few men, whose ages spanned 18 to 49. Study findings and constraints: Generation of non-shared clonotypes was less probable than generation of clonotypes shared by all four donors.

The table came from immunoSEQ multiplex PCR; TCRdb's copy has only in-frame clones and leaves some out. Here the sample spans 1.5 million to 1.9 million clones, around 98% being singletons. This TCR came from a man aged 25 to 40 in good health. The specimen was naive CD4+ T cells sorted from blood. Subset described: CD45RA+ positively selected. The chain is built from TRBV30 and TRBJ1-4, with D maybe TRBD1 (6 bases). The CDR3 DNA sequence: TGTGCCTGGAGTGTACGGGGGCGCGTTGAGATTAATGAAAAACTGTTTTTT. It yields the protein CAWSVRGRVEINEKLFF.